The sequence of this T cell receptor beta chain was determined in a study of T cells in Graves' hyperthyroidism and ophthalmopathy (dated 2019 in TCRdb). The study in broad terms: Peripheral blood samples were taken at initial diagnosis, before any treatment was given. To identify distinguishing TCR V-J signatures, a discovery cohort of roughly 100 patients was used, comprising 43 with Graves' ophthalmopathy and 57 with stable Graves' hyperthyroidism. An independent validation cohort of fewer than 20 hyperthyroidism patients and 17 patients who later progressed to ophthalmopathy tested prospective prediction of ophthalmopathy. The approximately 98 discovery patients were randomly divided into training and test sets at a 7:3 ratio. Thyroid tissue and blood T-cell repertoires from six Graves' hyperthyroidism patients were also compared in the study. Once sampling was done, hyperthyroidism patients were given methimazole at a starting dose of 30 mg daily, whereas ophthalmopathy patients were given high-dose intravenous methylprednisolone. The paper reports TCR Vbeta CDR3 sequencing of roughly 140 peripheral blood samples: approximately 41 ophthalmopathy, 75 to 80 hyperthyroidism and about 17 progressor patients. The study at large found these results: Sample size was not statistically predetermined, and investigators were not blinded to group allocation. Most expanded thyroid clonotypes (frequency above 0.001) were also detected in blood, a finding suggesting that blood repertoires may reflect thyroid immune responses. In validation, the model predicted progression to ophthalmopathy a median of approximately 6.6 months before onset, with roughly 70% sensitivity and 72.22% specificity. Ophthalmopathy was separated from stable hyperthyroidism by a 13 V-J signature model, with around 90% sensitivity and around 81% specificity obtained in cross-validation and 80%/75% obtained in testing.

Ophthalmopathy patients had moderately to severely active disease, with a Clinical Activity Score of 3 or more, a NOSPECS grade of 4 or more, and a disease duration of less than 3 months. Patients with uncontrolled infections, other autoimmune diseases, pregnancy or lactation were excluded. Clinical symptoms, serum thyroxine and TRAb, thyroid ultrasound, and orbital computed tomography formed the basis for the diagnoses. Ficoll-Paque density gradient centrifugation was used to isolate PBMCs from 8 to 10 ml of fresh peripheral blood. Total RNA was extracted with Trizol reagent, and quality was checked on an Agilent 2100 Bioanalyzer. Amplification of TCR beta CDR3 regions was carried out from RNA transcripts. The TCR CDR3 was subjected to a first round of RT-PCR using the HTBI primer set and the Qiagen OneStep RT-PCR kit. Libraries were constructed in a second round of multiplex PCR, after which size selection and purification were carried out. Paired-end sequencing of the libraries was performed with 100 bp reads on an Illumina HiSeq2000. Turning to the authors' computational methods: SOAPnuke was used to process the raw data, with reads discarded if the reads contained adapters or uncalled bases, had a mean Phred below 15, or lacked an exact constant-primer or identifier match. COPE v1.2.5 was used to merge the high-quality paired reads, and each unique nucleotide sequence was defined as a clonotype. MiTCR v1.1 was used to align clonotypes to the IMGT TRBV, TRBD and TRBJ reference segments. Analysis was restricted to V-J combinations with a frequency above 0.0001, which covered over 98% of repertoires. A TCS score was defined as the ratio between F50 (clonal expansion) and ExV (chaos), using BLOSUM62-based TCRdist between CDR3 peptides within each V-J. Welch's t-statistics and random forest reduced approximately 520 V-J features to 13, which were used in a naive Bayes classifier (R e1071). The Morisita-Horn index was used to measure how similar the thyroid and blood repertoires were. The raw public reads went through TCRdb reprocessing: fastp at Q25, MiXCR clone calling, in-frame beta chains kept. CDR3 protein sequences are deduplicated, and each keeps its most common genes and DNA. TCRdb's processing, not the authors' own work, is the source of the V and J calls. The sample table shows hundreds of thousands of distinct CDR3 sequences, and 14% to 15% are seen once. Around 4.1% of the sample comes from the top ten.

To note about this clonotype: Its binding antigen is unknown. No quality values exist for individual bases; no much larger clone is one base distant.

In the germline V gene, CDR1 corresponds to MNHNS and CDR2 to SASEGT. Counted from cysteine to phenylalanine, this CDR3 has 13 amino acids. The DNA shown is the 39-base CDR3, in frame from base 1. The V end loses 5 bases and the J end loses 6 bases, and a stretch of 14 bases separates them. The sequence was obtained from a woman aged 35 to 49 with Graves' ophthalmopathy. Sequenced material: blood. The chain couples TRBV6-1 to TRBJ2-7; a confident D gene designation cannot be given. CDR3 sequence: CASSLRTSREQYF. The DNA sequence is as follows: TGTGCCAGCAGTCTCCGGACCTCTCGCGAGCAGTACTTC.